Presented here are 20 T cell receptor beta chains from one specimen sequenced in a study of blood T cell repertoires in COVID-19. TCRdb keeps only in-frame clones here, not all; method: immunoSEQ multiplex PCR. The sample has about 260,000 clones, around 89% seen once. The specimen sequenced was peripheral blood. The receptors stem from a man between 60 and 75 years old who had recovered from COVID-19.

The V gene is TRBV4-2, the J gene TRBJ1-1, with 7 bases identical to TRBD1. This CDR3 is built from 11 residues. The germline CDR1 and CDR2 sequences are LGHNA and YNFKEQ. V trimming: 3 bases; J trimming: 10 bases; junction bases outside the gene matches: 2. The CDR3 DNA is TGTGCCAGCAGCCACGGGACAGCAGCTTTCTTT. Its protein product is CASSHGTAAFF.

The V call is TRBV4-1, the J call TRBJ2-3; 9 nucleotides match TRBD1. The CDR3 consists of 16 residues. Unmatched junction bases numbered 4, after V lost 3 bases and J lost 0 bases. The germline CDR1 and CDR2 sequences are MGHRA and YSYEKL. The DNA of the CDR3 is TGCGCCAGCAGCCATCCGGACAGGGGAAGCACAGATACGCAGTATTTT. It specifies CASSHPDRGSTDTQYF.

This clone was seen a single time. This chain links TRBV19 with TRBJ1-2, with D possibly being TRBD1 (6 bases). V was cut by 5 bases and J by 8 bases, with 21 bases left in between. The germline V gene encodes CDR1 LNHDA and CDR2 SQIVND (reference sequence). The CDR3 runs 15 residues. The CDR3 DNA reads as TGTGCCAGTAGTGTAAACCAGGGGTCCGCTCGGGGCTACACCTTC. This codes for CASSVNQGSARGYTF.

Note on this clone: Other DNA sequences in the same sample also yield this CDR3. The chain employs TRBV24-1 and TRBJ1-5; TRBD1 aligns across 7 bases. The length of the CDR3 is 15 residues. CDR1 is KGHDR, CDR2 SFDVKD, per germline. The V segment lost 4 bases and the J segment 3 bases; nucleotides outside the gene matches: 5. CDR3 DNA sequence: TGTGCCACCAGTGACCAGACAGGGTCCAATCAGCCCCAGCATTTT. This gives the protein CATSDQTGSNQPQHF.

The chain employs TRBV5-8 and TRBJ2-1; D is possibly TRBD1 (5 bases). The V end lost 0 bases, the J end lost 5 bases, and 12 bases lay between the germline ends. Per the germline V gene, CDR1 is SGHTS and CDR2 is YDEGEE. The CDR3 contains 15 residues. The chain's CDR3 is CASSLAGRAHNEQFF. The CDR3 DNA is TGTGCCAGCAGCTTGGCGGGCAGGGCCCACAATGAGCAGTTCTTC.

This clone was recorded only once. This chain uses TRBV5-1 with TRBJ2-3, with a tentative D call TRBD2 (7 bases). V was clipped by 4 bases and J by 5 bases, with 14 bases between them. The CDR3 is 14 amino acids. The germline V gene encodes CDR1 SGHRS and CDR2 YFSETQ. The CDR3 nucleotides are TGCGCCAGCAGCGGGGGGGCCGGTGGAGATACGCAGTATTTT. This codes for CASSGGAGGDTQYF.

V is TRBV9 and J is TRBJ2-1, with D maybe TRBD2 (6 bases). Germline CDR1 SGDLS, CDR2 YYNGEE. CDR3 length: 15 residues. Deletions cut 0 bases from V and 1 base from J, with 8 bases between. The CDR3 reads CASSVAGVSYNEQFF. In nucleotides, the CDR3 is TGTGCCAGCAGCGTAGCGGGAGTGTCCTACAATGAGCAGTTCTTC.

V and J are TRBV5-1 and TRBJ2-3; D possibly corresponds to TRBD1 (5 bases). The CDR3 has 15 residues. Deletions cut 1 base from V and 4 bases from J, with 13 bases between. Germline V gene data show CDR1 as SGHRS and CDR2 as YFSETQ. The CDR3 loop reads CASSLQGSRADTQYF. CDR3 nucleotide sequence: TGCGCCAGCAGCTTGCAGGGTAGTAGGGCAGATACGCAGTATTTT.

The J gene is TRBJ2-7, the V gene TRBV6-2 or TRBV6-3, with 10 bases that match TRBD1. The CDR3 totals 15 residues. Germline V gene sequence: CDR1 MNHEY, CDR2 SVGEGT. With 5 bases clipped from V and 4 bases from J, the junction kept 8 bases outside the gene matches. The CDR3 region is CASSKRTGGKYEQYF. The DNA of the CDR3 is TGTGCCAGCAGTAAAAGGACAGGGGGAAAGTACGAGCAGTACTTC.

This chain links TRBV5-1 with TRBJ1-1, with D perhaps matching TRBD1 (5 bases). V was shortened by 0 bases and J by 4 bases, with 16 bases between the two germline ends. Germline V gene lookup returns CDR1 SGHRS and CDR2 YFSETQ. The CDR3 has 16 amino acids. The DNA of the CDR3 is TGCGCCAGCAGCTTGGGCCGGGGGGGTGGTAGCACTGAAGCTTTCTTT. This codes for CASSLGRGGGSTEAFF.

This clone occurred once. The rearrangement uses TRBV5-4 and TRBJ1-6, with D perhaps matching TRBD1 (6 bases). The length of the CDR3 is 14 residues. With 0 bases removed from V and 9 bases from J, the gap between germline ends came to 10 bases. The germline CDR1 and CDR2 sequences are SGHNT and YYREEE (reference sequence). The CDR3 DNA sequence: TGTGCCAGCAGCTTGGGGCAACAGGGTTCACCCCTCCACTTT. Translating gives CASSLGQQGSPLHF. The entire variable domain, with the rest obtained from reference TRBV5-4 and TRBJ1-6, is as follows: ETGVTQSPTHLIKTRGQQVTLRCSSQSGHNTVSWYQQALGQGPQFIFQYYREEENGRGNFPPRFSGLQFPNYSSELNVNALELDDSALYLCASSLGQQGSPLHFGNGTRLTVT.

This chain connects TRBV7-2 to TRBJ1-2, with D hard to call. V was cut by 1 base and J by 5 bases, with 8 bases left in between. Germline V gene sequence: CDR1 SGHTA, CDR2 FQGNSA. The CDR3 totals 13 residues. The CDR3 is CASSLVSLYGYTF. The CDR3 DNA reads TGTGCCAGCAGCTTAGTATCCCTTTATGGCTACACCTTC.

The CDR3 spells CASSPGTPNTGELFF. In DNA form, the CDR3 reads TGTGCCAGCAGCCCCGGGACACCAAACACCGGGGAGCTGTTTTTT. This sequence joins TRBV5-7 and TRBJ2-2; perhaps TRBD1 as D (6 bases). TRBV5-7 counts as an open reading frame of uncertain function. This CDR3 comprises 15 residues. Trimming pared 4 bases from V and 2 bases from J, leaving 12 bases between.

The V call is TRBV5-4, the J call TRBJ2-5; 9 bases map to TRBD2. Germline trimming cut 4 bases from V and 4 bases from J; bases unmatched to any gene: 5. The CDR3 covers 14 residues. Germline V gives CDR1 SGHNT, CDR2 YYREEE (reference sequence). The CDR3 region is CASSPRRGGETQYF. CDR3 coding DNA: TGTGCCAGCAGCCCGAGGCGGGGGGGAGAGACCCAGTACTTC. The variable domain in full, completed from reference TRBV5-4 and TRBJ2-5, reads ETGVTQSPTHLIKTRGQQVTLRCSSQSGHNTVSWYQQALGQGPQFIFQYYREEENGRGNFPPRFSGLQFPNYSSELNVNALELDDSALYLCASSPRRGGETQYFGPGTRLLVL.

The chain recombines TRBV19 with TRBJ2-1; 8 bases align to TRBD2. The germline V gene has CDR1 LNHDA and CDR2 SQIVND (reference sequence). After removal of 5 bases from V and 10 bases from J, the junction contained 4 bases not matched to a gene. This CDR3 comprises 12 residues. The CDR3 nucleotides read TGTGCCAGTAGTCCGGGGGGGCGAGAGCAGTTCTTC. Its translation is CASSPGGREQFF.

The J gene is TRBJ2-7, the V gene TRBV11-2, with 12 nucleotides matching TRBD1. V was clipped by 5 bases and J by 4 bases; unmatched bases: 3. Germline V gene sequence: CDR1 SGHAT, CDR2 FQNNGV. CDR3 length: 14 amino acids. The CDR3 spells CASSRGQGAYEQYF. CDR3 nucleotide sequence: TGTGCCAGCAGCCGGGGACAGGGGGCATACGAGCAGTACTTC.

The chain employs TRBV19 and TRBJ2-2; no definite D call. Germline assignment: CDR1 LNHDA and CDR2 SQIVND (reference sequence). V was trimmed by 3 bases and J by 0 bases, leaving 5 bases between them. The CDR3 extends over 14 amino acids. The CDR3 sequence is CASSIGANTGELFF. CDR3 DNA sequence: TGTGCCAGTAGTATCGGAGCGAACACCGGGGAGCTGTTTTTT.

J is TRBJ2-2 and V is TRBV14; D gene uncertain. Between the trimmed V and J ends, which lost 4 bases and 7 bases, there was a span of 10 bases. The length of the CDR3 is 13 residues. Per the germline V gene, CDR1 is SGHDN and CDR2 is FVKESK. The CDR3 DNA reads TGTGCCAGCAGCCGCGTCTCTGGCGGGGAGCTGTTTTTT. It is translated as CASSRVSGGELFF.

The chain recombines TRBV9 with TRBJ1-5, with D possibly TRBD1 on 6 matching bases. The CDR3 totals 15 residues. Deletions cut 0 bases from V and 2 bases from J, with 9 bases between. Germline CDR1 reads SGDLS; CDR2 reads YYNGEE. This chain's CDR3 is CASSVAAGGNQPQHF. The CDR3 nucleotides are TGTGCCAGCAGCGTAGCAGCAGGGGGCAATCAGCCCCAGCATTTT.

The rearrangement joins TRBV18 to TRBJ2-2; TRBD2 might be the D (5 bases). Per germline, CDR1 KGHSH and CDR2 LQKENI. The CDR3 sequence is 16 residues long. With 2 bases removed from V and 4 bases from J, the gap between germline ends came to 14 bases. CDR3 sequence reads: CASSPRMTGITGELFF. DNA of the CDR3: TGTGCCAGCTCACCAAGGATGACGGGGATCACCGGGGAGCTGTTTTTT.